The 6 T cell receptor beta chains given below trace back to one sample, sequenced in a study of sequential checkpoint blockade in melanoma. Data came from immunoSEQ multiplex PCR; TCRdb stores just in-frame clones and leaves some out. Found here are tens of thousands of clones, roughly nine tenths of them singletons; the top ten hold about 15%. Treatment in this sample: randomized to nivolumab then ipilimumab (arm A) or the reverse (arm B). Sequenced material: CD8+ T cells sorted from blood (inferred from file names), taken from a patient given nivolumab and ipilimumab in sequence. The source is a human donor with melanoma.

The CDR3 region has the DNA TGTGCCAGCAGCGTAGTACCGGGGACAGATACGCAGTATTTT. It translates to CASSVVPGTDTQYF. The chain carries TRBV9 and TRBJ2-3, with D perhaps TRBD2 (5 bases). This CDR3 comprises 14 residues. V dropped 0 bases and J dropped 3 bases, with 8 bases sitting between them. Germline V lookup: CDR1 SGDLS, CDR2 YYNGEE.

V usage is TRBV19 and J usage is TRBJ2-3; 11 bases fit TRBD2. CDR3 size: 19 residues. Trimming removed 1 base from V and 1 base from J; junction bases left unmatched: 10. CDR1 is LNHDA and CDR2 is SQIVND in the germline V gene (reference sequence). As DNA, the CDR3 is TGTGCCAGTAGTATAGGCCCCCGACTAGCGGGACCTCGCACAGATACGCAGTATTTT. It codes for CASSIGPRLAGPRTDTQYF.

The CDR3 spells CASSFRLNNEQFF. In DNA form, the CDR3 reads TGTGCCAGCAGTTTCCGACTAAACAATGAGCAGTTCTTC. The V gene is TRBV28, the J gene TRBJ2-1; possible D gene TRBD2, 5 bases. V shed 3 bases and J shed 5 bases, with 8 bases lying between them. CDR1 is MDHEN and CDR2 is SYDVKM in the germline V gene. The CDR3 is 13 amino acids.

This clone was observed a few times. CDR3 in amino acids: CASSTLPDDEQFF. The CDR3 DNA reads TGTGCCAGTAGTACCCTACCTGATGATGAGCAGTTCTTC. The chain uses TRBV19 and TRBJ2-1; the D is unclear. V was pared by 4 bases and J by 8 bases, with 12 bases between. The CDR3 consists of 13 residues. CDR1 LNHDA and CDR2 SQIVND come from the germline V gene (reference sequence).

The chain employs TRBV6-5 and TRBJ1-1, with a weak D call TRBD1 (5 bases). Between the trimmed V and J ends, which lost 2 bases and 3 bases, there was a span of 7 bases. In germline, CDR1 is MNHEY, CDR2 SVGAGI. The CDR3 runs to 13 residues. CDR3 DNA: TGTGCCAGCAGTTACAGGGGATACACTGAAGCTTTCTTT. This encodes CASSYRGYTEAFF.

The V gene is TRBV15, the J gene TRBJ2-5; maybe TRBD2 (5 bases). Trimming left V 1 base short and J 7 bases short, with 16 bases between. This CDR3 is 15 amino acids long. CDR1 LNHNV and CDR2 YYDKDF come from the germline V gene (reference sequence). CDR3 amino acids: CATSRGETVRGTQYF. CDR3 bases: TGTGCCACCAGCAGAGGGGAGACGGTTCGGGGGACCCAGTACTTC. Full variable domain (outside the CDR3, taken from reference TRBV15 and TRBJ2-5): DAMVIQNPRYQVTQFGKPVTLSCSQTLNHNVMYWYQQKSSQAPKLLFHYYDKDFNNEADTPDNFQSRRPNTSFCFLDIRSPGLGDTAMYLCATSRGETVRGTQYFGPGTRLLVL.